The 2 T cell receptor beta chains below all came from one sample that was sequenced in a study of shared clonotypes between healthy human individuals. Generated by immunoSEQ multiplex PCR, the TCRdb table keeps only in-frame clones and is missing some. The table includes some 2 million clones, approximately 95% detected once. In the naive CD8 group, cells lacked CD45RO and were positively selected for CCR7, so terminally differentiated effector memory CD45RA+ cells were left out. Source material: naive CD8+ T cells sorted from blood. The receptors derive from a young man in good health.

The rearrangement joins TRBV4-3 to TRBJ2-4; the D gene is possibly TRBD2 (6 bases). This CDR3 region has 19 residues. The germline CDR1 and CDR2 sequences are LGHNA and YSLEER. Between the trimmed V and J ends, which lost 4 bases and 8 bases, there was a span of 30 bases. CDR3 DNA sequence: TGCGCCAGCAGCCCTCTGGCCCCGAGCCCGGGGGAGCTGTGGGACATTCAGTACTTC. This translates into CASSPLAPSPGELWDIQYF.

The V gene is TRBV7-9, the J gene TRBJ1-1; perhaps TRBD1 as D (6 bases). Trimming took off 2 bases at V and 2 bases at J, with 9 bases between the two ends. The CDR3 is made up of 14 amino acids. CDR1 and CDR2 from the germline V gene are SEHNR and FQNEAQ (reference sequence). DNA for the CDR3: TGTGCCAGCAGCTTAAGGACAGCTAACACTGAAGCTTTCTTT. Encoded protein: CASSLRTANTEAFF.